The TCR beta chain under discussion was sequenced for a study of regulatory T cells in long-lasting Graves disease. Study-level information: Treatment with antithyroid drugs for over 5 years, together with positive TSH receptor antibodies, meant persistent Graves' disease.

Documented time point: persistent/refractory GD, antithyroid drugs over 5 years with positive TRAb. PBMC RNA served as the TCR library source. Roughly 8.6 milliliters of peripheral blood were drawn into EDTA tubes. Arm-PCR with iRepertoire HTBI primers amplified the CDR3 regions for these TCR beta libraries. TCRdb used MiXCR to reprocess the multiplex PCR reads, holding one entry per CDR3 protein. The table includes approximately 440,000 distinct CDR3 sequences, around 22% detected once. This clonotype was seen repeatedly, ten times or more. CDR3 length: 18 amino acids. Germline V CDR1 and CDR2: DFQATT, SNEGSKA (reference sequence). Trimming cost V 2 bases and J 6 bases; bases outside gene matches: 16.

The rearrangement links TRBV20-1 to TRBJ2-1; 10 nucleotides agree with TRBD2. The sequence was obtained from a female donor with Graves disease. This specimen consisted of peripheral blood mononuclear cells (PBMCs), obtained when the disease was refractory, from a patient treated with antithyroid drugs. In DNA form, the CDR3 reads TGCAGTGCTAGAAAATCCCCCAAAGGACTAGCGGAGAGCAATGAGCAGTTCTTC. Translated: CSARKSPKGLAESNEQFF.